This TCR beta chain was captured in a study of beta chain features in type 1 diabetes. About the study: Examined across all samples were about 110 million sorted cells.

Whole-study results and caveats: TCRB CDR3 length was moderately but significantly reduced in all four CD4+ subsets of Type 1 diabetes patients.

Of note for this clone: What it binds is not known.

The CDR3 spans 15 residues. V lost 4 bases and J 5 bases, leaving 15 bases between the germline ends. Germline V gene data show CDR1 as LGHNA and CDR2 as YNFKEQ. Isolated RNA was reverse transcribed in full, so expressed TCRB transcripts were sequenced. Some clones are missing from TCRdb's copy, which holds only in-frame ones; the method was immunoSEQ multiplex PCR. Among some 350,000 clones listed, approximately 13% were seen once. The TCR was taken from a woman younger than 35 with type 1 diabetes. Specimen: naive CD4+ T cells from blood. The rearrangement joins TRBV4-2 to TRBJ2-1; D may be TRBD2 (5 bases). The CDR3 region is CASSPGGTRDNEQFF. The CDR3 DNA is TGTGCCAGCAGCCCCGGTGGCACTAGAGACAATGAGCAGTTCTTC.